This T cell receptor beta chain was captured by sequencing in a study of cytomegalovirus exposure and HLA in healthy donors. Data came from immunoSEQ multiplex PCR; TCRdb stores just in-frame clones and leaves some out. The table has tens of thousands of clones, more than 75% seen once. This CDR3 is 16 amino acids long. The V and J ends lost 2 bases and 5 bases, in that order; junction bases with no gene match: 5. Germline loops: CDR1 SEHNR, CDR2 FQNEAQ (reference sequence). Sequenced material: PBMCs. The TCR originated in a man aged 25 to 40 in good health and CMV-seronegative. The V gene is TRBV7-9, the J gene TRBJ2-1, with 11 bases matching TRBD2. The CDR3 spells CASSLKGTSGNNEQFF. The CDR3, as DNA: TGTGCCAGCAGCTTAAAGGGGACTAGCGGCAACAATGAGCAGTTCTTC.